This TCR beta chain was recovered during a study of blood T cell repertoires in COVID-19 (TCRdb year 2020). In the study overall: Samples covering the acute and convalescent phases of COVID-19 were provided by collaborators in the United States, Italy and Spain. The prospective study material was composed of cDNA or gDNA derived from T cells, B-cell-depleted T cells, or PBMCs. The dataset comprised deeply sampled blood TCRbeta repertoires from subjects exposed to, actively infected with, or recovered from COVID-19. A freely available public database, intended as a resource for researchers studying the immune response to SARS-CoV-2, is where the repertoires were released. Samples were obtained from the ongoing ImmuneRACE study (first 160 participants) and from 1,254 subjects provided by 6 global collaborators. Nearly every sample came with metadata listing a de-identified subject ID, COVID-19 status, age in years and sex. Where HLA class I and class II types were available, the types were taken from metadata supplied by the sample provider, not from assay-based typing.

The immunoSEQ Assay, a bias-controlled multiplex PCR, was used to amplify TCRbeta CDR3 regions from genomic DNA. The authors' analysis ran thus. Within the assay, amplification of reference gene primers was used to estimate how many nucleated cells each sample contained. To quantify the absolute abundance of each unique TCRbeta CDR3 rearrangement, sequence reads were collapsed and filtered. For each sample, productive Simpson clonality was calculated by taking the square root of Simpson's diversity index across productive rearrangements. TCRdb obtained this table from immuneACCESS and retained in-frame rearrangements with V and J assigned. These tables miss some clones; where compared with another copy, unresolved V genes account for less than half of the shortfall, and the remainder is unexplained. The V and J calls and clone size were taken over from that table, and D and trimming were inferred from the DNA. Present in this sample are just over 300,000 clones, 90% of which were seen just once. The ten largest clones capture approximately 4% of the sample.

In the prospective study, participants were about 18 to 100 years old, resided in approximately 25 geographic areas of the United States, and were enrolled through a virtual design. Cohort assignment in the prospective study relied on participant-reported clinical history from a screening survey and a study questionnaire. Each participant in the prospective study had whole blood, serum and a nasopharyngeal or oropharyngeal swab collected by mobile phlebotomists. Participants in the prospective study had the option to provide additional blood draws and questionnaires over an approximately 2-month period. Blood samples from the prospective study were shipped frozen or at room temperature prior to DNA extraction. For this clone: Its antigen is unknown. Base quality data are lacking; no much larger clone is found one base away.

The germline V gene gives CDR1 as MDHEN and CDR2 as SYDVKM. Including cysteine and phenylalanine, the CDR3 has 15 amino acids. The CDR3 DNA has 45 bases and is translated from base 1. The germline V and J ends show losses of 5 bases and 7 bases respectively, and no gene match explains 8 bases of the junction. Overall results and qualifications from the work: Clinical and demographic metadata were provided uncurated, with the amount varying by source and participant.

The sequence was obtained from a woman under 30 with acute COVID-19. The rearranged chain carries TRBV28 and TRBJ1-5; 10 bases in the middle match TRBD1. The sample was PBMCs or T cells enriched from blood (not recorded which). CDR3 protein: CASSTPGQGNQPQHF. The nucleotide sequence reads TGTGCCAGCAGTACCCCGGGACAGGGGAACCAGCCCCAGCATTTT.